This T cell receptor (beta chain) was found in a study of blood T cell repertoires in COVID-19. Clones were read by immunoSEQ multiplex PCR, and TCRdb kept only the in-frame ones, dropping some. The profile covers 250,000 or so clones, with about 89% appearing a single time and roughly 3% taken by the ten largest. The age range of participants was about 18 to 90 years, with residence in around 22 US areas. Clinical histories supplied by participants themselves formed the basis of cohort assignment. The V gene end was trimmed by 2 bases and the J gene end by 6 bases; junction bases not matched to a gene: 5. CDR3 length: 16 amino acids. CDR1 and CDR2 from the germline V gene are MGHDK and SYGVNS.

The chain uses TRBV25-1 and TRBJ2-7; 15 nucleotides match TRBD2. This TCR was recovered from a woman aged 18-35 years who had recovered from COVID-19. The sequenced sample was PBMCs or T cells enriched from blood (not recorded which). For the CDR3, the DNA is TGTGCCAGCAGTGAACCGGGACTAGCGGGAGGCGGCGAGCAGTACTTC. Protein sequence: CASSEPGLAGGGEQYF.